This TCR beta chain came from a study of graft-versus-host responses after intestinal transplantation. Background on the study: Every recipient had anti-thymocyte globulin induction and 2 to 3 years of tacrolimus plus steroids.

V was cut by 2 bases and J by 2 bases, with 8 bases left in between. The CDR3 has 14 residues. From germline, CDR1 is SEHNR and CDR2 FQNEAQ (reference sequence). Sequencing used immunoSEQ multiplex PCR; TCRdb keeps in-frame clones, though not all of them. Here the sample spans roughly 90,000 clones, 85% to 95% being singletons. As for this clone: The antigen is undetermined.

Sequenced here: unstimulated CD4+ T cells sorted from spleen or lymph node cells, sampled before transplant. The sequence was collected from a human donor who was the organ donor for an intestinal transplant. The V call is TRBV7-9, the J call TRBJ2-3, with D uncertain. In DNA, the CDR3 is TGTGCCAGCAGCTTATCAGTGTCCACAGATACGCAGTATTTT. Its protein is CASSLSVSTDTQYF. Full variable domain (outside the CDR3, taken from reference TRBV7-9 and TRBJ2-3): DTGVSQNPRHKITKRGQNVTFRCDPISEHNRLYWYRQTLGQGPEFLTYFQNEAQLEKSRLLSDRFSAERPKGSFSTLEIQRTEQGDSAMYLCASSLSVSTDTQYFGPGTRLTVL.